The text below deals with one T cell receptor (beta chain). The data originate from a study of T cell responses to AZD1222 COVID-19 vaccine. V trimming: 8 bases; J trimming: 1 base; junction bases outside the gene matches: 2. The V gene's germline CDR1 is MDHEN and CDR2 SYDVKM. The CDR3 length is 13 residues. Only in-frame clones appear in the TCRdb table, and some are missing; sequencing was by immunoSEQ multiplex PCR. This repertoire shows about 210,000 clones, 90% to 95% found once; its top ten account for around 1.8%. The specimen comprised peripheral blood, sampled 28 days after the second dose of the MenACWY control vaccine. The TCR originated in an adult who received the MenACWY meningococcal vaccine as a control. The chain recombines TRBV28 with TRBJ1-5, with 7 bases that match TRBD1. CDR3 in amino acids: CASQTGSNQPQHF. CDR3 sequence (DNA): TGTGCCAGCCAGACAGGGAGCAATCAGCCCCAGCATTTT.